Below are 14 T cell receptor beta chains sequenced from a single sample in a study of control samples from healthy donors and cancer patients. Sequencing used immunoSEQ multiplex PCR; TCRdb keeps in-frame clones, though not all of them. Here the sample spans 170,000 or so clones, 85% to 95% being singletons. The sequenced sample consisted of blood. These TCRs come from a man in his late teens or twenties in good health.

The rearrangement uses TRBV19 and TRBJ1-5; perhaps TRBD1 as D (5 bases). Germline CDR1 and CDR2: LNHDA and SQIVND (reference sequence). The V end was cut by 10 bases, the J end by 2 bases, with 18 bases between. The CDR3 runs to 15 residues. CDR3 DNA sequence: TGTGCCACCAAGAGCCTGGGGCAGGGCAATCAGCCCCAGCATTTT. Its protein product is CATKSLGQGNQPQHF.

J is TRBJ2-7 and V is TRBV7-2; D tentatively reads TRBD1 or TRBD2 (5 bases each). The CDR3 has 14 amino acids. The germline V and J ends were trimmed by 5 bases and 4 bases, with 15 bases remaining between them. CDR1 SGHTA and CDR2 FQGNSA come from the germline V gene. CDR3: CASSAGDGPYEQYF. The CDR3 nucleotides read TGTGCCAGCAGCGCCGGGGACGGACCTTACGAGCAGTACTTC.

V usage is TRBV10-3 and J usage is TRBJ1-5; TRBD1 is a possible D gene (5 bases). V lost 0 bases and J lost 4, with 10 bases in between. Per germline, CDR1 ENHRY and CDR2 SYGVKD. This CDR3 comprises 15 residues. The CDR3 here is CAISESSGGNQPQHF. The CDR3 nucleotides read TGTGCCATCAGTGAGTCTTCCGGGGGGAATCAGCCCCAGCATTTT.

This clone has a single count. The CDR3 nucleotides read TGTGCCTGGAGGACGGGTGCAGGGAACACTGAAGCTTTCTTT. It encodes CAWRTGAGNTEAFF. This chain uses TRBV30 with TRBJ1-1; D is uncertain. The CDR3 loop spans 14 amino acids. V lost 3 bases and J lost 1, with 12 bases in between. The germline CDR1 and CDR2 sequences are GTSNPN and SVGIG (reference sequence). Full variable domain (missing parts from reference TRBV30 and TRBJ1-1): SQTIHQWPATLVQPVGSPLSLECTVEGTSNPNLYWYRQAAGRGLQLLFYSVGIGQISSEVPQNLSASRPQDRQFILSSKKLLLSDSGFYLCAWRTGAGNTEAFFGQGTRLTVV.

The chain has TRBV29-1 and TRBJ1-2, with a tentative D call TRBD1 (6 bases). Germline values: CDR1 SQVTM, CDR2 ANQGSEA. Trimming took 7 bases from V and 3 from J, leaving 9 bases between them. The CDR3 is 11 residues long. The CDR3, as DNA: TGCAGCGCTACAGGGTACTATGGCTACACCTTC. Its translation: CSATGYYGYTF.

Points on this clone: The sample contains more than one DNA sequence encoding this CDR3. The CDR3: CASSLDRGTDTQYF. CDR3 nucleotides: TGCGCCAGCAGCTTGGATCGAGGCACAGATACGCAGTATTTT. This chain connects TRBV5-1 to TRBJ2-3; no clear D. Per germline, CDR1 SGHRS and CDR2 YFSETQ. The V and J ends lost 0 bases and 1 base respectively, with 6 bases between them. This CDR3 spans 14 amino acids.

The chain joins TRBV4-1 to TRBJ2-7; tentatively, D is TRBD2 (5 bases). The V gene's germline CDR1 is MGHRA and CDR2 YSYEKL. The length of the CDR3 is 16 residues. V lost 0 bases and J lost 4, with 16 bases in between. CDR3 coding DNA: TGCGCCAGCAGCCAAGAAGCGTCTCCACGGGGTTACGAGCAGTACTTC. Translating gives CASSQEASPRGYEQYF.

This sequence joins TRBV24-1 and TRBJ2-3, with 8 bases lining up with TRBD1. The CDR3 runs 14 residues. V gave up 3 bases and J gave up 4 bases; unmatched junction bases: 2. Germline loops: CDR1 KGHDR, CDR2 SFDVKD. This CDR3 is CATSDRTGSDTQYF. The DNA of the CDR3 is TGTGCCACCAGTGATAGGACAGGGTCAGATACGCAGTATTTT.

V usage is TRBV24-1 and J usage is TRBJ2-1; tentatively, D is TRBD2 (6 bases). This CDR3 comprises 17 residues. Germline lookup yields CDR1 KGHDR and CDR2 SFDVKD. V was cut by 1 base and J by 5 bases, with 17 bases left in between. DNA for the CDR3: TGTGCCACCAGTGATTTCGGAGGGACCACGGTCAACAATGAGCAGTTCTTC. Protein product: CATSDFGGTTVNNEQFF.

This clone was detected once. This chain uses TRBV24-1 with TRBJ1-2; TRBD1 might be the D (6 bases). Germline V gene data show CDR1 as KGHDR and CDR2 as SFDVKD. The V end was cut by 5 bases, the J end by 7 bases, with 19 bases between. The CDR3 extends over 15 amino acids. The CDR3 loop is CATSGRGVVGGGYTF. The CDR3 region has the DNA TGTGCCACCAGTGGCCGTGGCGTAGTAGGGGGTGGCTACACCTTC.

V gene TRBV24-1 combines with J gene TRBJ2-2, with D perhaps TRBD2 (6 bases). CDR3 length: 14 amino acids. From germline, CDR1 is KGHDR and CDR2 SFDVKD. Between the trimmed V and J ends, which lost 3 bases and 9 bases, there was a span of 13 bases. The CDR3 loop is CATSDALGGRELFF. CDR3 bases: TGTGCCACCAGTGATGCCCTGGGGGGTAGGGAGCTGTTTTTT.

This sequence joins TRBV5-1 and TRBJ1-6; D is uncertain. CDR3 length: 15 amino acids. V was shortened by 1 base and J by 6 bases, with 11 bases between the two germline ends. Germline lookup yields CDR1 SGHRS and CDR2 YFSETQ. The CDR3: CASSLFGQANSPLHF. CDR3 in DNA: TGCGCCAGCAGCTTGTTTGGGCAGGCTAATTCACCCCTCCACTTT.

The chain couples TRBV12-3 or TRBV12-4 to TRBJ1-2; D call uncertain. This CDR3 spans 12 amino acids. V was shortened by 3 bases and J by 6 bases, with 8 bases between the two germline ends. Here the CDR3 reads CASSFTENGYTF. The CDR3 DNA is TGTGCCAGCAGTTTTACGGAAAATGGCTACACCTTC.

The chain recombines TRBV30 with TRBJ1-2, with TRBD1 as a possible D gene (6 bases). The V end was cut by 2 bases, the J end by 6 bases, with 13 bases between. The CDR3 runs to 13 residues. CDR1 and CDR2 from the germline V gene are GTSNPN and SVGIG (reference sequence). The DNA of the CDR3 is TGTGCCTGGAGTCCCGGGACAAGAGATGGCTACACCTTC. This sequence encodes CAWSPGTRDGYTF. Filled out from reference TRBV30 and TRBJ1-2, the complete variable domain reads SQTIHQWPATLVQPVGSPLSLECTVEGTSNPNLYWYRQAAGRGLQLLFYSVGIGQISSEVPQNLSASRPQDRQFILSSKKLLLSDSGFYLCAWSPGTRDGYTFGSGTRLTVV.